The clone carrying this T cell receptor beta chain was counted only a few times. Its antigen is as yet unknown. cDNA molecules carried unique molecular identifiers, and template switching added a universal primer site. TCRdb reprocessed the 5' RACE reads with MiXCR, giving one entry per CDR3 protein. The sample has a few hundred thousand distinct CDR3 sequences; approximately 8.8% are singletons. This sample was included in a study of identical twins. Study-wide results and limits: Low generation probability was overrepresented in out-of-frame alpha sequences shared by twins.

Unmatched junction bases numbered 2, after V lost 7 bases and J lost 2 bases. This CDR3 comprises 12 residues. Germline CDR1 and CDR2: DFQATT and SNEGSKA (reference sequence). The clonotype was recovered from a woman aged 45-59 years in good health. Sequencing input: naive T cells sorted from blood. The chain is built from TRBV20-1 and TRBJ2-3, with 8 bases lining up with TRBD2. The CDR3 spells CSGRGDTDTQYF. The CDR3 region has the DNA TGCAGTGGGCGGGGGGACACAGATACGCAGTATTTT.